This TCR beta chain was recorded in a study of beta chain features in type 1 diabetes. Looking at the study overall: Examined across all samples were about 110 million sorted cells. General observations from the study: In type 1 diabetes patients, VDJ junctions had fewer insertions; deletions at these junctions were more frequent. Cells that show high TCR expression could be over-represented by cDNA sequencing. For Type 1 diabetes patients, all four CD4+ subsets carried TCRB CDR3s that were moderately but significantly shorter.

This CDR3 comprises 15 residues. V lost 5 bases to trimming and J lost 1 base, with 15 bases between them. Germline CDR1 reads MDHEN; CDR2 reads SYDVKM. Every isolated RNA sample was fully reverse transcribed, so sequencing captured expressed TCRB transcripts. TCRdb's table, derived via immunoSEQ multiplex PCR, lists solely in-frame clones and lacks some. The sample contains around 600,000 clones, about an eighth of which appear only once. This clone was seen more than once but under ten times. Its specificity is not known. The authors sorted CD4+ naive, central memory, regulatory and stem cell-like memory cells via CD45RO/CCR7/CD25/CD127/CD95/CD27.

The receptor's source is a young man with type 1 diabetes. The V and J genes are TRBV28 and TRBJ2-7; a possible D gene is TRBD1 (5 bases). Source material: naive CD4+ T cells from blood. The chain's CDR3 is CASSPVDSYSYEQYF. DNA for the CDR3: TGTGCCAGCAGTCCCGTTGACAGCTATTCCTACGAGCAGTACTTC.